What follows describes a single TCR beta chain. Its antigen remains unidentified. The sample comes from a study of CD8+ T cells in alopecia areata. In the study overall: Treated individuals took tofacitinib by mouth, 5 to 10 mg twice daily.

cDNA reverse transcribed from extracted RNA served as the sequencing template. Profiling relied on immunoSEQ multiplex PCR, and the TCRdb table lists in-frame clones only, not all of them. The sample yields almost 250,000 clones, 67% seen once. Study-wide results and limits: An increase in clonality over normal scalp was evident in lesional scalp, especially alopecia totalis/universalis. There were also resident alphabeta T cells of normal skin sequenced in scalp samples. Shared TCR sequences were less clear between patients than in mice, possibly partly from HLA diversity.

The specimen comprised CD4+ T cells sorted from blood, sampled at week 0. The TCR was taken from a human donor with alopecia areata.

CDR3 bases: TGTGCCTGGCATACTTCCGGGGAGCTGTTTTTT. Translated: CAWHTSGELFF. This chain joins TRBV30 and TRBJ2-2, with D unclear. Deletions cut 5 bases from V and 6 bases from J, with 7 bases between. The germline gives CDR1 GTSNPN, CDR2 SVGIG (reference sequence). This CDR3 contains 11 residues. Complete variable domain (other parts from reference TRBV30 and TRBJ2-2): SQTIHQWPATLVQPVGSPLSLECTVEGTSNPNLYWYRQAAGRGLQLLFYSVGIGQISSEVPQNLSASRPQDRQFILSSKKLLLSDSGFYLCAWHTSGELFFGEGSRLTVL.